These 21 T cell receptor beta chains were all obtained from the same sample, sequenced in a study of T cells in women clearing cervical HPV infection. TCRdb keeps only in-frame clones here, not all; method: immunoSEQ multiplex PCR. The listing contains over 30,000 clones. The sequenced material came from blood buffy coat. The receptors come from a woman aged 18 to 75 with a cervical HPV16 infection that either progressed to CIN3+ or cleared (not recorded which).

Concerning this clone itself: The read is 3 residues too short to cover the CDR3 end, so that end is filled in from the germline J gene. The chain has TRBV11-3 and TRBJ1-3, with 10 bases that match TRBD1. The CDR3 totals 15 residues. Germline CDR1 is SGHNT and CDR2 is YENEEA. The J segment lost 9 bases and the V segment lost 4 bases, leaving 9 bases of the junction unmatched. The CDR3 sequence: CASSSGTGDFGTIYF. The sequenced CDR3 bases are TGTGCCAGCAGCTCAGGGACAGGGGACTTTGGCACC.

The CDR3 loop is CASSNSGSVQETQYF. The CDR3 DNA, read in part, is TGTGCCAGTAGTAATAGCGGAAGCGTCCAAGAGACC. The V gene is TRBV19, the J gene TRBJ2-5; D possibly corresponds to TRBD2 (6 bases). The sequence runs out 3 residues before the end of the CDR3; the remainder is reconstructed from the germline J gene. CDR3 length: 15 amino acids. The germline V and J ends were trimmed by 4 bases and 1 base, with 13 bases remaining between them. CDR1 LNHDA and CDR2 SQIVND come from the germline V gene (reference sequence).

A word on this clone: With the read ending 3 residues before the CDR3 end, the germline J gene is used to fill in that end. This chain joins TRBV2 and TRBJ2-1, with a possible D match to TRBD1 (5 bases). The germline CDR1 and CDR2 sequences are SNHLY and FYNNEI. This CDR3 is built from 15 residues. The V gene lost 1 base and the J gene lost 7 bases, with 14 bases spanning the gap. The CDR3 here is CASSEEGVRVNEQFF. Partial CDR3 DNA: TGTGCCAGCAGTGAAGAAGGGGTCCGCGTGAATGAG. Based on the CDR3 plus reference TRBV2 and TRBJ2-1, the full variable domain is EPEVTQTPSHQVTQMGQEVILRCVPISNHLYFYWYRQILGQKVEFLVSFYNNEISEKSEIFDDQFSVERPDGSNFTLKIRSTKLEDSAMYFCASSEEGVRVNEQFFGPGTRLTVL.

As regards this clone: The read ends 3 residues before the CDR3 terminus; that terminus is restored from the germline J gene. The chain recombines TRBV4-1 with TRBJ1-5, with TRBD1 as a possible D gene (6 bases). The V gene's germline CDR1 is MGHRA and CDR2 YSYEKL. This CDR3 contains 18 residues. The V and J ends lost 0 bases and 2 bases respectively, with 17 bases between them. CDR3 residues: CASSQDRRGGWGNQPQHF. The DNA read from the CDR3 is TGCGCCAGCAGCCAAGATCGTCGGGGGGGCTGGGGCAATCAGCCC.

Remarks on this clone: From the germline J gene comes the end of the CDR3, since the read stops 3 residues before it. The chain employs TRBV7-9 and TRBJ1-2; 9 bases agree with TRBD1. V shed 5 bases and J 7 bases; nucleotides not matched to a gene: 8. Germline CDR1 and CDR2: SEHNR and FQNEAQ (reference sequence). The CDR3 runs to 14 residues. The CDR3: CASSRDRGASGYTF. The part of the CDR3 DNA that was read is TGTGCCAGCAGCCGAGACAGGGGGGCGAGTGGC. The whole variable domain, filled in from reference TRBV7-9 and TRBJ1-2, reads DTGVSQNPRHKITKRGQNVTFRCDPISEHNRLYWYRQTLGQGPEFLTYFQNEAQLEKSRLLSDRFSAERPKGSFSTLEIQRTEQGDSAMYLCASSRDRGASGYTFGSGTRLTVV.

The chain's CDR3 is CASSFASGGTDTQYF. The CDR3 bases that were read are TGTGCCAGCAGCTTCGCTAGCGGGGGAACAGATACG. The V gene is TRBV7-3, the J gene TRBJ2-3; TRBD2 matches at 10 bases. The CDR3 extends 3 residues past the end of the read, so its final part is completed from the germline J gene. CDR1 and CDR2 (germline): SGHTA, FQGTGA. This CDR3 comprises 15 residues. V lost 3 bases to trimming and J lost 3 bases; unmatched junction nucleotides: 3.

The covered CDR3 bases are TGTGCCAGCAGTTACTCCGAGACAGGGGTAACCTACGAG. Translated, it gives CASSYSETGVTYE. The whole CDR3 sequence is CASSYSETGVTYEQYF. The chain uses TRBV6-2 or TRBV6-3 and TRBJ2-7, with 8 bases fitting TRBD1. The read finishes 3 residues shy of the CDR3 end, and the germline J gene is used to complete it. The CDR3 totals 16 residues. CDR1 and CDR2 from the germline V gene are MNHEY and SVGEGT. With V trimmed by 0 bases and J by 2 bases, 6 bases remained unmatched.

This clone is identified as medium-sized from frequency. The read halts 3 residues ahead of the CDR3 end, with the missing end drawn from the germline J gene. The gene calls are TRBV20-1 and TRBJ2-1; D perhaps matches TRBD1 (6 bases). Per the germline V gene, CDR1 is DFQATT and CDR2 is SNEGSKA (reference sequence). CDR3 length: 17 amino acids. Trimming left V 3 bases short and J 8 bases short, with 26 bases between. The DNA read from the CDR3 is TGCAGTGCTAGTCCTAATCAGGGGCGGAGAGCCGTGGATGAG. Protein sequence: CSASPNQGRRAVDE. The complete CDR3 protein is CSASPNQGRRAVDEQFF.

Remarks on this clone: The CDR3 is cut off 3 residues early in the read; its end comes from the germline J gene. The chain joins TRBV19 to TRBJ2-7; 10 positions match TRBD1. This CDR3 has 15 amino acids. Trimming removed 5 bases from V and 5 bases from J; junction bases left unmatched: 9. The germline gives CDR1 LNHDA, CDR2 SQIVND (reference sequence). The CDR3 spells CASSLAGTGADEQYF. CDR3 DNA (partial): TGTGCCAGTAGTCTAGCCGGGACAGGGGCTGACGAG.

About this clone itself: With the read ending 3 residues before the CDR3 end, the germline J gene is used to fill in that end. The chain recombines TRBV23-1 with TRBJ1-5; D is possibly TRBD1 (5 bases). TRBV23-1 is marked as an open reading frame, function uncertain. Trimming cost V 8 bases and J 3 bases, with 8 bases left between them. This CDR3 has 12 residues. CDR3 amino acids: CASGGDNQPQHF. The part of the CDR3 DNA that was read is TGCGCCAGCGGAGGGGACAATCAGCCC.

As for this clone: The DNA ends 3 residues before the CDR3 does, and the rest of the CDR3 is filled in from the germline J gene. V is TRBV19 and J is TRBJ2-2; 13 positions match TRBD2. CDR1 and CDR2 (germline): LNHDA, SQIVND (reference sequence). CDR3 length equals 15 residues. V lost 9 bases to trimming and J lost 8 bases; unmatched junction nucleotides: 9. The CDR3 loop is CASTTSGGAVGELFF. CDR3 DNA (partial): TGTGCCAGCACAACTAGCGGGGGGGCGGTGGGGGAG. The variable domain in full, completed from reference TRBV19 and TRBJ2-2, reads DGGITQSPKYLFRKEGQNVTLSCEQNLNHDAMYWYRQDPGQGLRLIYYSQIVNDFQKGDIAEGYSVSREKKESFPLTVTSAQKNPTAFYLCASTTSGGAVGELFFGEGSRLTVL.

Turning to this clone: The CDR3 end lies 3 residues beyond the end of the read and is filled in from the germline J gene. The J gene is TRBJ1-4, the V gene TRBV19; 8 nucleotides match TRBD1. The CDR3 has 14 residues. The junction had 11 bases not matched to a gene; V was cut back by 10 bases and J by 7 bases. Per the germline V gene, CDR1 is LNHDA and CDR2 is SQIVND (reference sequence). The CDR3 loop is CATKTTGEGEKLFF. The CDR3 DNA, read in part, is TGTGCCACAAAGACGACAGGGGAGGGTGAAAAA.

Turning to this clone: The CDR3 is cut off 3 residues early in the read; its end comes from the germline J gene. The rearrangement joins TRBV19 to TRBJ1-1, with 7 bases fitting TRBD1. Trimming cost V 1 base and J 1 base; bases outside gene matches: 3. Germline CDR1 LNHDA, CDR2 SQIVND (reference sequence). CDR3 size: 15 residues. The CDR3: CASSIATGANTEAFF. The DNA read from the CDR3 is TGTGCCAGTAGTATAGCTACAGGGGCGAACACTGAA. Using reference TRBV19 and TRBJ1-1 for the parts outside the CDR3, the full variable domain is DGGITQSPKYLFRKEGQNVTLSCEQNLNHDAMYWYRQDPGQGLRLIYYSQIVNDFQKGDIAEGYSVSREKKESFPLTVTSAQKNPTAFYLCASSIATGANTEAFFGQGTRLTVV.

Of note for this clone: The CDR3 end is not reached by the read, which stops 3 residues before it; the germline J gene fills it in. This sequence joins TRBV11-1 and TRBJ1-5; D is unclear. The CDR3 length is 14 residues. Germline CDR1 reads SGHAT; CDR2 reads FQDESV (reference sequence). The germline V and J ends were trimmed by 1 base and 6 bases, with 10 bases remaining between them. The CDR3 is CASSLDGSGQPQHF. The covered CDR3 bases are TGTGCCAGCAGCTTAGATGGGTCGGGTCAGCCC. Combining the CDR3 with reference TRBV11-1 and TRBJ1-5 gives the whole variable domain EAEVAQSPRYKITEKSQAVAFWCDPISGHATLYWYRQILGQGPELLVQFQDESVVDDSQLPKDRFSAERLKGVDSTLKIQPAELGDSAMYLCASSLDGSGQPQHFGDGTRLSIL.

As for this clone: The sequenced fragment ends 3 residues before the CDR3 boundary, so the rest is inferred from the germline J gene. The chain employs TRBV5-1 and TRBJ1-6, with D maybe TRBD1 (5 bases). CDR1 is SGHRS, CDR2 YFSETQ, per germline. This CDR3 contains 16 residues. V lost 4 bases to trimming and J lost 2 bases, with 13 bases between them. The DNA read from the CDR3 is TGCGCCAGCAGCCCCTCCGGGACTGCCTATAATTCACCC. This sequence encodes CASSPSGTAYNSP. The CDR3 reads in full as CASSPSGTAYNSPLHF.

As for this clone: The CDR3 end falls 3 residues outside the read, so it is completed with the germline J gene. The chain links TRBV20-1 to TRBJ1-2, with 7 bases fitting TRBD1. The CDR3 is made up of 14 amino acids. The germline V gene has CDR1 DFQATT and CDR2 SNEGSKA (reference sequence). The junction had 4 bases not matched to a gene; V was cut back by 2 bases and J by 1 base. The CDR3 is CSARKGTDNYGYTF. The DNA read from the CDR3 is TGCAGTGCTAGAAAGGGGACAGATAACTATGGC.

Worth noting for this clone: With the read ending 3 residues before the CDR3 end, the germline J gene is used to fill in that end. The chain links TRBV2 to TRBJ1-2; maybe TRBD1 (6 bases). V was clipped by 1 base and J by 4 bases, with 13 bases between them. Germline lookup yields CDR1 SNHLY and CDR2 FYNNEI. The CDR3 is 15 residues long. This chain's CDR3 is CASSEDSQGGYGYTF. The covered CDR3 bases are TGTGCCAGCAGTGAAGACTCCCAAGGGGGCTATGGC. The full variable domain, completed using reference TRBV2 and TRBJ1-2, is EPEVTQTPSHQVTQMGQEVILRCVPISNHLYFYWYRQILGQKVEFLVSFYNNEISEKSEIFDDQFSVERPDGSNFTLKIRSTKLEDSAMYFCASSEDSQGGYGYTFGSGTRLTVV.

With regard to this clone: The read gets to within 3 residues of the CDR3 end, and the germline J gene fills in the rest. V is TRBV19 and J is TRBJ1-5, with a tentative D call TRBD1 (5 bases). The germline CDR1 and CDR2 sequences are LNHDA and SQIVND (reference sequence). V gave up 4 bases and J gave up 2 bases, with 6 bases separating them. This CDR3 spans 13 amino acids. CDR3 DNA (partial): TGTGCCAGTAGTAAACAGGGCAATCAGCCC. Its protein product is CASSKQGNQP. The CDR3 in full is CASSKQGNQPQHF.

On this clone: The CDR3 extends 3 residues past the end of the read, so its final part is completed from the germline J gene. The rearrangement uses TRBV20-1 and TRBJ1-1; D is possibly TRBD1 (6 bases). Germline V lookup: CDR1 DFQATT, CDR2 SNEGSKA (reference sequence). The ends were cut back, 6 bases at V and 3 bases at J, with 17 bases in the middle. The CDR3 loop spans 14 amino acids. The DNA read from the CDR3 is TGCAGTGCGCCTCTACAGGGAAGATACACTGAA. Amino acids: CSAPLQGRYTE. From start to end, the CDR3 is CSAPLQGRYTEAFF.

A word on this clone: The read comes to an end 3 residues before the CDR3 does, leaving the germline J gene to fill in the end. The chain is built from TRBV30 and TRBJ2-5, with 11 bases that match TRBD2. In germline, CDR1 is GTSNPN, CDR2 SVGIG (reference sequence). The CDR3 extends over 13 amino acids. With V trimmed by 7 bases and J by 4 bases, 5 bases remained unmatched. The CDR3 DNA, read in part, is TGTGCCTTTAGCGGGGGGGCAGCAGAGACC. It codes for CAFSGGAAET. From start to end, the CDR3 is CAFSGGAAETQYF. The complete variable domain, with remaining parts taken from reference TRBV30 and TRBJ2-5, reads SQTIHQWPATLVQPVGSPLSLECTVEGTSNPNLYWYRQAAGRGLQLLFYSVGIGQISSEVPQNLSASRPQDRQFILSSKKLLLSDSGFYLCAFSGGAAETQYFGPGTRLLVL.

In the case of this clone: The read terminates 3 residues before the CDR3 end, so the remaining end is supplied by the germline J gene. The chain uses TRBV11-2 and TRBJ2-3; TRBD2 aligns across 8 bases. V was clipped by 5 bases and J by 2 bases; unmatched bases: 6. CDR1 and CDR2 from the germline V gene are SGHAT and FQNNGV. This CDR3 spans 15 amino acids. The CDR3 spells CASSPSGLYTDTQYF. CDR3 DNA (partial): TGTGCCAGCAGCCCTAGCGGGCTTTACACAGATACG. The variable domain in full, completed from reference TRBV11-2 and TRBJ2-3, reads EAGVAQSPRYKIIEKRQSVAFWCNPISGHATLYWYQQILGQGPKLLIQFQNNGVVDDSQLPKDRFSAERLKGVDSTLKIQPAKLEDSAVYLCASSPSGLYTDTQYFGPGTRLTVL.